These 8 T cell receptor beta chains were all obtained from the same sample, sequenced in a study of cytomegalovirus exposure and HLA in healthy donors. It was with 60 Vbeta and 13 Jbeta primers that the PCR ran. Assay used: immunoSEQ multiplex PCR; TCRdb lists only in-frame clones, some missing. The data contain roughly 180,000 clones, roughly 78% of them seen just once; the ten biggest clones take up 1.5%. Source material: PBMCs. These receptors all come from a girl under 18 in good health and CMV-seropositive.

The V gene is TRBV5-5, the J gene TRBJ2-5, with 7 nucleotides matching TRBD1. J was trimmed by 1 base and V by 4 bases; bases with no gene match: 7. Germline CDR1 and CDR2: SGHKS and YYEKEE (reference sequence). The CDR3 extends over 15 amino acids. The CDR3 DNA reads as TGTGCCAGCAGCCGTTACAGGGGCCCCCAAGAGACCCAGTACTTC. Amino acids: CASSRYRGPQETQYF.

The chain couples TRBV2 to TRBJ2-7, with 7 bases that match TRBD1. Trimming removed 6 bases from V and 2 bases from J; junction bases left unmatched: 7. CDR1 is SNHLY, CDR2 FYNNEI, per germline. The CDR3 is 14 residues long. The CDR3 loop is CASREDRYTYEQYF. DNA of the CDR3: TGTGCCAGCAGGGAGGACAGGTACACCTACGAGCAGTACTTC. The full variable domain, in which reference TRBV2 and TRBJ2-7 provide the parts outside the CDR3, is EPEVTQTPSHQVTQMGQEVILRCVPISNHLYFYWYRQILGQKVEFLVSFYNNEISEKSEIFDDQFSVERPDGSNFTLKIRSTKLEDSAMYFCASREDRYTYEQYFGPGTRLTVT.

Regarding this clone: Distinct nucleotide sequences in the sample also encode this CDR3. The rearrangement joins TRBV7-9 to TRBJ2-7; D may be TRBD1 (5 bases). Germline CDR1 reads SEHNR; CDR2 reads FQNEAQ (reference sequence). The CDR3 length is 14 residues. V was cut by 2 bases and J by 2 bases, with 10 bases left in between. Here the CDR3 reads CASSLPGSTYEQYF. The DNA for the CDR3 is TGTGCCAGCAGCTTACCAGGGTCAACCTACGAGCAGTACTTC.

The V gene is TRBV4-3, the J gene TRBJ2-3; D may be TRBD1 (6 bases). Per germline, CDR1 LGHNA and CDR2 YSLEER. Trimming removed 1 base at V and 2 bases at J, with 19 bases between. The length of the CDR3 is 18 residues. CDR3 nucleotides: TGCGCCAGCAGCCAAGGGGGCCAGGGGCGCCGGAACACAGATACGCAGTATTTT. Amino acids: CASSQGGQGRRNTDTQYF.

This chain uses TRBV27 with TRBJ1-2; 8 nucleotides agree with TRBD1. Germline CDR1 and CDR2: MNHEY and SMNVEV (reference sequence). CDR3 length: 14 amino acids. V lost 8 bases, J lost 8 bases, and 13 bases stayed unmatched. In nucleotides, the CDR3 is TGTGCCAGCGGTCGACAGGGGCCCCCCGGGGGCTACACCTTC. Its protein product is CASGRQGPPGGYTF.

The genes are TRBV6-5 and TRBJ1-1, with D possibly matching TRBD1 (5 bases). CDR1 MNHEY and CDR2 SVGAGI come from the germline V gene. Trimming took off 2 bases at V and 4 bases at J, with 11 bases between the two ends. The CDR3 covers 14 residues. The CDR3 DNA is TGTGCCAGCAGTTACGGTGGGGCTGGCACTGAAGCTTTCTTT. Protein product: CASSYGGAGTEAFF.

V and J are TRBV11-2 and TRBJ2-7, with 10 bases matching TRBD1. The germline V gene encodes CDR1 SGHAT and CDR2 FQNNGV. Trimming cost V 5 bases and J 4 bases; bases outside gene matches: 5. This CDR3 has 14 residues. As DNA, the CDR3 is TGTGCCAGCAGCCCGGCGGACAGGGGGTACGAGCAGTACTTC. Translated, it gives CASSPADRGYEQYF.

V is TRBV19 and J is TRBJ2-3, with 7 bases lining up with TRBD2. V shed 4 bases, J shed 2 bases, and the junction held 9 bases outside the gene matches. This CDR3 has 16 residues. Looked up from germline, CDR1 is LNHDA and CDR2 is SQIVND (reference sequence). Written as DNA, the CDR3 is TGTGCCAGTAGTACTCCTCTCGCGGGGGTCACAGATACGCAGTATTTT. Its translation: CASSTPLAGVTDTQYF.